This entry lists 22 T cell receptor beta chains sequenced from one sample in a study of a mutant IDH1 vaccine in newly diagnosed glioma. No antigen has been identified for these receptors. Method: immunoSEQ multiplex PCR; TCRdb's copy keeps in-frame clones and lacks some. In the table there are tens of thousands of clones, around 80% of which are singletons. Time point given: week 35, safety follow-up. Doses consisted of 300 ug of mutant IDH1 20-mer peptide each, paired with topical imiquimod. Material: PBMCs, obtained from a glioma patient whose treatment included an IDH1 peptide vaccine. Receptors originate from a man in his forties or fifties with glioma. Some clones in this sample may be carry-over from other donors' samples.

CDR3 coding DNA: TGTGCCAGCACCGAGGGCAGGTCTCAAGAGACCCAGTACTTC. Residues: CASTEGRSQETQYF. The chain links TRBV28 to TRBJ2-5; D is possibly TRBD2 (5 bases). The CDR3 has 14 residues. Trimming took off 7 bases at V and 2 bases at J, with 14 bases between the two ends. CDR1 MDHEN and CDR2 SYDVKM come from the germline V gene.

V is TRBV2 and J is TRBJ1-4; D not resolved. The CDR3 sequence is 14 residues long. Germline V gene sequence: CDR1 SNHLY, CDR2 FYNNEI. Trimming cost V 6 bases and J 8 bases, with 16 bases left between them. The CDR3 region is CASRQDPLGEKLFF. The CDR3 DNA follows: TGTGCCAGCAGGCAGGACCCCCTAGGAGAAAAACTGTTTTTT.

The chain is built from TRBV7-8 and TRBJ2-7; 14 bases line up with TRBD2. Germline values: CDR1 SGHVS, CDR2 FQNEAQ. This CDR3 spans 16 amino acids. Germline trimming cut 0 bases from V and 5 bases from J; bases unmatched to any gene: 3. The chain's CDR3 is CASSLALGLAGDEQYF. The CDR3 DNA reads TGTGCCAGCAGCTTAGCGCTGGGACTAGCGGGGGACGAGCAGTACTTC.

This clone was seen only a few times. This chain connects TRBV7-9 to TRBJ1-6, with a weak D call TRBD1 (6 bases). This CDR3 is 14 amino acids long. The V and J ends lost 5 bases and 6 bases respectively, with 11 bases between them. Germline-derived CDR1 and CDR2 are SEHNR and FQNEAQ (reference sequence). CDR3 in DNA: TGTGCCAGCAGCCCCTGGACAGTTAATTCACCCCTCCACTTT. Encoded protein: CASSPWTVNSPLHF.

This chain connects TRBV6-4 to TRBJ2-1; TRBD2 matches at 7 bases. Germline assignment: CDR1 MRHNA and CDR2 SNTAGT. The ends lost 4 bases at V and 3 bases at J; junction bases unmatched: 0. This CDR3 spans 13 amino acids. CDR3: CASSGTSYNEQFF. The CDR3 bases are TGTGCCAGCAGTGGGACTAGCTACAATGAGCAGTTCTTC.

The V and J genes are TRBV6-1 and TRBJ2-3, with a possible D match to TRBD1 (8 bases). CDR1 is MNHNS, CDR2 SASEGT, per germline. Trimming took off 3 bases at V and 3 bases at J, with 16 bases between the two ends. The CDR3 is made up of 16 amino acids. The chain's CDR3 is CASSELGGTGTDTQYF. In DNA, the CDR3 is TGTGCCAGCAGTGAGCTGGGGGGGACAGGAACAGATACGCAGTATTTT.

The chain couples TRBV7-8 to TRBJ1-2; TRBD1 agrees at 7 bases. This CDR3 comprises 14 residues. Germline values: CDR1 SGHVS, CDR2 FQNEAQ. Losses at the gene ends were 1 base for V and 4 bases for J; bases not matched to a gene: 3. CDR3: CASSLGDRPYGYTF. The CDR3 DNA sequence: TGTGCCAGCAGCTTAGGGGACAGACCCTATGGCTACACCTTC.

The V call is TRBV25-1, the J call TRBJ2-5; D unclear. Trimming took 8 bases from V and 3 from J, leaving 13 bases between them. Germline CDR1 is MGHDK and CDR2 is SYGVNS. The CDR3 runs 13 residues. The CDR3 sequence is CASCGFGEETQYF. Written as DNA, the CDR3 is TGTGCCAGCTGTGGGTTTGGGGAAGAGACCCAGTACTTC.

V usage is TRBV29-1 and J usage is TRBJ1-2; maybe TRBD1 (5 bases). Germline V gives CDR1 SQVTM, CDR2 ANQGSEA. The CDR3 extends over 11 amino acids. With 4 bases removed from V and 7 bases from J, the gap between germline ends came to 10 bases. This CDR3 is CSVGDRRGYTF. The CDR3 DNA sequence: TGCAGCGTTGGGGACCGACGTGGCTACACCTTC.

This sequence joins TRBV5-4 and TRBJ1-3; tentative D call: TRBD1 (6 bases). Germline CDR1 reads SGHNT; CDR2 reads YYREEE (reference sequence). This CDR3 is 16 amino acids long. The V end was cut by 4 bases, the J end by 6 bases, with 20 bases between. CDR3 loop: CASSRLGGGEENTIYF. Written as DNA, the CDR3 is TGTGCCAGCAGCCGGCTAGGGGGGGGCGAAGAAAACACCATATATTTT.

The chain is built from TRBV28 and TRBJ1-1; D is possibly TRBD1 (5 bases). V was pared by 5 bases and J by 1 base, with 8 bases between. CDR1 is MDHEN, CDR2 SYDVKM, per germline. The CDR3 is 13 residues long. The CDR3, as DNA: TGTGCCAGCAGTCCCGGGACGAACACTGAAGCTTTCTTT. Residues: CASSPGTNTEAFF.

The chain combines TRBV6-5 with TRBJ1-1, with 7 bases identical to TRBD1. This CDR3 is built from 15 residues. CDR1 and CDR2 from the germline V gene are MNHEY and SVGAGI. The V gene end was trimmed by 5 bases and the J gene end by 4 bases; junction bases not matched to a gene: 10. CDR3 sequence reads: CASSLWTGSGTEAFF. CDR3 coding DNA: TGTGCCAGCAGTCTATGGACAGGTTCGGGCACTGAAGCTTTCTTT.

The chain couples TRBV18 to TRBJ2-1; TRBD2 matches 13 bases. V trimming: 3 bases; J trimming: 9 bases; junction bases outside the gene matches: 5. The CDR3 runs to 15 residues. Germline CDR1 KGHSH, CDR2 LQKENI. This CDR3 reads CASSPDRLAGGEQFF. As DNA, the CDR3 is TGTGCCAGCTCACCTGATCGACTAGCGGGGGGTGAGCAGTTCTTC.

The chain uses TRBV18 and TRBJ2-7; perhaps TRBD2 as D (7 bases). This CDR3 has 14 amino acids. CDR1 and CDR2 from the germline V gene are KGHSH and LQKENI. The V and J ends lost 6 bases and 5 bases respectively, with 17 bases between them. CDR3 DNA sequence: TGTGCCAGCTCCCGAGGCCAGGGGACTAACGAGCAGTACTTC. This sequence encodes CASSRGQGTNEQYF. Combining the CDR3 with reference TRBV18 and TRBJ2-7 gives the whole variable domain NAGVMQNPRHLVRRRGQEARLRCSPMKGHSHVYWYRQLPEEGLKFMVYLQKENIIDESGMPKERFSAEFPKEGPSILRIQQVVRGDSAAYFCASSRGQGTNEQYFGPGTRLTVT.

CDR3 sequence (DNA): TGTGCCAGCAGTCAGGGGGGGAACACTGAAGCTTTCTTT. Translated, it gives CASSQGGNTEAFF. This rearrangement joins TRBV9 to TRBJ1-1; 7 bases align to TRBD1. Losses at the gene ends were 5 bases for V and 1 base for J; bases not matched to a gene: 2. Germline V CDR1 and CDR2: SGDLS, YYNGEE. This CDR3 is built from 13 residues.

CDR3 sequence (DNA): TGCGCCAGCAGCCGTGGGTTGGTTACAGATACGCAGTATTTT. Translation: CASSRGLVTDTQYF. The chain couples TRBV5-1 to TRBJ2-3; no clear D. CDR1 and CDR2 from the germline V gene are SGHRS and YFSETQ. There are 14 residues in the CDR3. The V end lost 4 bases, the J end lost 3 bases, and 12 bases lay between the germline ends.

In its sample, this clone is medium-sized. V is TRBV4-1 and J is TRBJ2-2; 9 positions agree with TRBD2. CDR3 length: 16 residues. The germline V gene has CDR1 MGHRA and CDR2 YSYEKL. The ends lost 2 bases at V and 5 bases at J; junction bases unmatched: 6. Written as DNA, the CDR3 is TGCGCCAGCAGCCAATCCAGCGGGGGGTATACCGGGGAGCTGTTTTTT. Protein: CASSQSSGGYTGELFF.

This clone has just a few counts. The chain has TRBV6-5 and TRBJ1-1; D is unresolved. Trimming took 6 bases from V and 5 from J, leaving 13 bases between them. The CDR3 runs to 13 residues. Germline V gene lookup returns CDR1 MNHEY and CDR2 SVGAGI. The CDR3 loop reads CASSPDGGTEAFF. CDR3 DNA: TGTGCCAGCAGCCCTGACGGAGGGACTGAAGCTTTCTTT.

The sample holds a few counts of this clone. The chain joins TRBV19 to TRBJ1-1; no definite D call. Germline loops: CDR1 LNHDA, CDR2 SQIVND (reference sequence). CDR3 size: 15 residues. Trimming shortened V by 4 bases and J by 2 bases, and 14 bases separated the two germline ends. The CDR3 DNA reads TGTGCCAGTAGTAGACGGACGGGGATCAACACTGAAGCTTTCTTT. The encoded protein is CASSRRTGINTEAFF.

The chain couples TRBV27 to TRBJ2-4; 9 bases align to TRBD1. Germline CDR1 and CDR2: MNHEY and SMNVEV (reference sequence). This CDR3 is 16 amino acids long. The J segment lost 7 bases and the V segment lost 0 bases, leaving 7 bases of the junction unmatched. The CDR3 bases are TGTGCCAGCAGTTTATCCGGGACAGGGTTGTGGAACATTCAGTACTTC. This translates into CASSLSGTGLWNIQYF.

This clone turned up a few times. The chain couples TRBV11-2 to TRBJ2-5, with D perhaps TRBD2 (6 bases). The CDR3 sequence is 13 residues long. Germline values: CDR1 SGHAT, CDR2 FQNNGV. The ends were cut back, 1 base at V and 5 bases at J, with 8 bases in the middle. The CDR3 protein is CASSLGLAETQYF. As DNA, the CDR3 is TGTGCCAGCAGCTTAGGGCTAGCGGAGACCCAGTACTTC. Combining the CDR3 with reference TRBV11-2 and TRBJ2-5 gives the whole variable domain EAGVAQSPRYKIIEKRQSVAFWCNPISGHATLYWYQQILGQGPKLLIQFQNNGVVDDSQLPKDRFSAERLKGVDSTLKIQPAKLEDSAVYLCASSLGLAETQYFGPGTRLLVL.

The CDR3 protein is CASSRSAGDTDTQYF. The CDR3 DNA follows: TGTGCCAGTAGTAGGTCGGCAGGGGACACAGATACGCAGTATTTT. The chain employs TRBV19 and TRBJ2-3; a possible D gene is TRBD1 (6 bases). Germline assignment: CDR1 LNHDA and CDR2 SQIVND (reference sequence). The CDR3 length is 15 residues. The V end lost 4 bases, the J end lost 2 bases, and 13 bases lay between the germline ends.